This T cell receptor (beta chain) appears in the sequencing data of a study of cytomegalovirus exposure and HLA in healthy donors. Overall study: A previous analysis identified around 120 million unique TCR beta sequences derived from around 200 million T cells.

Primers included in the PCR were 60 Vbeta and 13 Jbeta primers. Only in-frame clones appear in the TCRdb table, and some are missing; sequencing was by immunoSEQ multiplex PCR. Of 120,000 or so clones listed, roughly 80% are singletons. V was clipped by 6 bases and J by 2 bases, with 14 bases between them. Germline V lookup: CDR1 MGHRA, CDR2 YSYEKL. The CDR3 is made up of 15 amino acids. The chain carries TRBV4-1 and TRBJ1-5; a possible D gene is TRBD1 (6 bases). The sequenced material came from PBMCs. The sequence was obtained from a man between 25 and 39 years old in good health and CMV-seronegative. The CDR3: CASSETGSGNQPQHF. CDR3 nucleotide sequence: TGCGCCAGCAGTGAAACAGGGAGTGGCAATCAGCCCCAGCATTTT.